This T cell receptor (beta chain) stems from a study of response to subunit inactivated influenza vaccine. The CDR3 has 15 residues. V lost 2 bases and J lost 5, with 15 bases in between. From germline, CDR1 is SGHTA and CDR2 FQGTGA. Regarding this clonotype: Its specificity is unknown.

Study observations and caveats: After each seasonal influenza vaccination, few new T cells are recruited, the authors suggested.

TCRdb called the RT-PCR reads again in MiXCR, with one record for every CDR3 protein. The table lists 530,000 or so distinct CDR3 sequences, about 25% of them singletons. The receptor comes from a man aged 50 to 59 who received an inactivated influenza vaccine. Sequencing used CD4+ T cells sorted from PBMCs, obtained 4 to 6 days after vaccination. J is TRBJ1-1 and V is TRBV7-3; D might be TRBD1 (5 bases). The CDR3 sequence: CASSLGFRAGTEAFF. Here the CDR3 DNA reads TGTGCCAGCAGCTTAGGATTCAGGGCGGGAACTGAAGCTTTCTTT.